The sequence of this TCR beta chain was determined in a study of blood T cells in healthy people across ages. Points from the study as a whole: With unsorted PBMCs, a conclusive comparison of naive versus antigen-experienced cells was not possible.

In the case of this clonotype: The antigen is not known. An end of the junction does not agree with germline; a read error may underlie this.

A second PCR, run for roughly 7 to 11 cycles, used a sample-barcoded 5' primer plus a J-beta primer mix. TCRdb passed the 5' RACE reads through MiXCR, listing each CDR3 protein once. The sample has some 900,000 distinct CDR3 sequences, roughly 52% seen once. Germline values: CDR1 MGHRA, CDR2 YSYEKL. The CDR3 is 17 amino acids. The receptor comes from a man between 25 and 39 years old in good health. The rearrangement links TRBV4-1 to TRBJ2-3, with D tentatively TRBD1 (5 bases). Sequenced input: blood. The CDR3 DNA reads TGCGCCAGCAGCCCAGAGAGAGAACTGATTAGCACAGGTACGCAGTATTTT. It is translated as CASSPERELISTGTQYF.